This T cell receptor beta chain derives from a study of stem cell transplantation in POMP-related autoinflammatory disease listed by TCRdb under 2021. As for the study more broadly: The study hypothesis was that defective thymoproteasomes impair MHC class I-dependent CD8+ T-cell differentiation and positive selection, which skews the TRB repertoire. The effect of POMP deficiency on T-cell receptor beta repertoire diversity and CDR3 characteristics was assessed using high-throughput TRB sequencing. Prior to transplant, the patients had skewing toward CD4+ naive T cells, low CD8+ T-cell proportions, and reduced T-cell cytokine secretion.

The time point label on this specimen signifies: before hematopoietic stem cell transplant. PRAID was characterized by prominent immunodeficiency alongside autoinflammation. Before TRB sequencing, the T-cell subsets, namely conventional T cells, CD8+ T cells, regulatory T cells, and T follicular helper cells, were sorted. Library preparation was by the immunoSEQ multiplex PCR assay. The original pipeline was this. Shannon entropy, which accounts for clonal size distribution, was used to quantify repertoire diversity. The Gini-Simpson index (Simpson_1-D) served as the measure of how unequally clonotypes were distributed. The clones in this table, taken by TCRdb from immuneACCESS, are in-frame only. Not every clone is retained; where verified, under half of the shortfall comes from an unresolved V gene, and the cause of the rest is unknown. That table is the source of V, J and clone size, and D and trimming were worked out from the DNA. This sample holds 8,600 or so clones; approximately 93% were observed only once. 2.5% to 3% of the sample is in the top ten clones.

For this clone: Its antigen remains undetermined. No base quality values were provided; no much bigger clone lies one nucleotide off.

The paper's findings and limits, for the study overall: A trend toward lower TRB diversity and higher clonality was observed in PRAID patients across all analyzed T-cell subsets. In PRAID patients, the trend toward lower diversity and increased clonality reached statistical significance only for regulatory T cells. A restricted number of unique TRB V-J gene pairings was observed in PRAID patients.

Counted from cysteine to phenylalanine, this CDR3 has 18 amino acids. Only the CDR3 DNA stays, 54 bases, in frame from base 1. The germline V gene encodes CDR1 SNHLY and CDR2 FYNNEI. V is cut back by 6 bases and J by 6 bases, with 17 bases in the junction unmatched. Recombination connected TRBV2 to TRBJ1-6, and TRBD1 aligns with 7 junction nucleotides. This sequence originates from a human donor with POMP-related autoinflammation and immune dysregulation (PRAID). The specimen comprised CD8+ T cells from PBMCs, sampled before stem cell transplantation. In nucleotides, the sequence is TGTGCCAGCAGCTTAAAACCGGGACAGAGGACGATTAATTCACCCCTCCACTTT. Its amino acids are CASSLKPGQRTINSPLHF.